What follows are 14 T cell receptor beta chains derived from one specimen sequenced in a study of vaccination effects on CD4 cells after COVID-19. What these receptors recognize is not known. The protocol was immunoSEQ multiplex PCR, while the TCRdb copy is restricted to in-frame clones and leaves out a portion. The sample has about 25,000 clones, 65% to 80% seen once. It was after approximately 11 days of culture that CD4+ T cells were isolated. The sample in question was CD4+ T cells from PBMCs cultured without peptide, obtained before COVID-19 vaccination. Every receptor here comes from a human donor who received a COVID-19 vaccine.

In its sample, this clone was seen once. The chain uses TRBV6-5 and TRBJ1-6; D unresolved. Trimming removed 4 bases from V and 2 bases from J, with 6 bases in between. The germline V gene has CDR1 MNHEY and CDR2 SVGAGI. The CDR3 sequence is 14 residues long. The CDR3 sequence: CASSSGPYNSPLHF. The CDR3 DNA reads as TGTGCCAGCAGTTCCGGGCCCTATAATTCACCCCTCCACTTT.

V and J are TRBV30 and TRBJ2-7, with TRBD2 as a possible D gene (5 bases). Germline lookup yields CDR1 GTSNPN and CDR2 SVGIG (reference sequence). The CDR3 has 13 amino acids. V lost 0 bases and J 6 bases, leaving 12 bases between the germline ends. In DNA form, the CDR3 reads TGTGCCTGGAGTGTGTCCCCGGCGGGCGAGCAGTACTTC. As protein: CAWSVSPAGEQYF.

This clone has more than one count but fewer than ten. This chain links TRBV9 with TRBJ2-7; 9 nucleotides agree with TRBD2. The CDR3 totals 15 residues. The J segment lost 4 bases and the V segment lost 2 bases, leaving 7 bases of the junction unmatched. Germline V gives CDR1 SGDLS, CDR2 YYNGEE. The CDR3 spells CASSVEGLASYEQYF. In DNA form, the CDR3 reads TGTGCCAGCAGCGTGGAAGGACTAGCGTCATACGAGCAGTACTTC. Drawing the rest from reference TRBV9 and TRBJ2-7, the complete variable domain is DSGVTQTPKHLITATGQRVTLRCSPRSGDLSVYWYQQSLDQGLQFLIQYYNGEERAKGNILERFSAQQFPDLHSELNLSSLELGDSALYFCASSVEGLASYEQYFGPGTRLTVT.

The chain carries TRBV12-5 and TRBJ1-1; D not certain. V lost 6 bases, J lost 0 bases, and 8 bases lay in between. From germline, CDR1 is LGHNT and CDR2 FRNRAP. The CDR3 totals 13 residues. The CDR3 nucleotides read TGTGCTAGTGGCCTAACACTGAACACTGAAGCTTTCTTT. It codes for CASGLTLNTEAFF.

The chain joins TRBV6-5 to TRBJ2-7; D gene uncertain. Germline CDR1 is MNHEY and CDR2 is SVGAGI. The CDR3 spans 16 residues. V shed 0 bases and J shed 2 bases, with 14 bases lying between them. In nucleotides, the CDR3 is TGTGCCAGCAGTTACTCGATTTCACGACACCCCTACGAGCAGTACTTC. Residues: CASSYSISRHPYEQYF.

In its sample, this clone was seen a few times. The chain joins TRBV6-6 to TRBJ1-2; D may be TRBD1 (6 bases). The germline V gene has CDR1 MNHNY and CDR2 SVGAGI (reference sequence). CDR3 length: 13 amino acids. Trimming pared 0 bases from V and 8 bases from J, leaving 10 bases between. The CDR3 is CASSYSYRAGYTF. The CDR3 DNA reads TGTGCCAGCAGTTACTCGTACAGGGCCGGCTACACCTTC.

The chain uses TRBV12-3 or TRBV12-4 and TRBJ1-1; D call uncertain. Deletions cut 7 bases from V and 6 bases from J, with 15 bases between. This CDR3 spans 13 amino acids. CDR3 DNA sequence: TGTGCCAGCAACGCTATAGGTCGGGCTGAAGCTTTCTTT. It codes for CASNAIGRAEAFF.

The V call is TRBV11-2, the J call TRBJ2-1, with 7 bases matching TRBD1. The trim removed 6 bases at V and 8 bases at J, leaving 13 bases unmatched. Germline CDR1 SGHAT, CDR2 FQNNGV. This CDR3 has 15 residues. The CDR3 protein is CASSLSGGRFHEQFF. CDR3 nucleotides: TGTGCCAGCAGTCTTTCAGGGGGAAGGTTCCATGAGCAGTTCTTC.

V is TRBV30 and J is TRBJ2-1, with D possibly TRBD2 on 7 matching bases. Trimming cost V 0 bases and J 4 bases, with 16 bases left between them. From germline, CDR1 is GTSNPN and CDR2 SVGIG (reference sequence). This CDR3 has 16 amino acids. The CDR3 sequence is CAWSVEGGLRYNEQFF. The CDR3 nucleotides read TGTGCCTGGAGTGTCGAGGGGGGACTAAGGTACAATGAGCAGTTCTTC.

In DNA, the CDR3 is TGTGCCAGCACCTGGGGGGGGCGGGCGAACACTGAAGCTTTCTTT. Residues: CASTWGGRANTEAFF. This sequence joins TRBV28 and TRBJ1-1; D might be TRBD1 (6 bases). V was shortened by 7 bases and J by 1 base, with 16 bases between the two germline ends. This CDR3 has 15 amino acids. The germline V gene has CDR1 MDHEN and CDR2 SYDVKM.

The chain joins TRBV5-1 to TRBJ1-1; 7 positions match TRBD1. V trimming: 7 bases; J trimming: 0 bases; junction bases outside the gene matches: 18. The length of the CDR3 is 18 residues. The germline V gene encodes CDR1 SGHRS and CDR2 YFSETQ. CDR3 loop: CASRPRTGKDPMNTEAFF. CDR3 DNA sequence: TGCGCCAGCCGGCCTCGGACAGGCAAAGACCCCATGAACACTGAAGCTTTCTTT.

V usage is TRBV6-5 and J usage is TRBJ1-6; D is ambiguous. V lost 7 bases, J lost 4 bases, and 8 bases lay in between. The CDR3 consists of 13 residues. Germline assignment: CDR1 MNHEY and CDR2 SVGAGI. The CDR3 loop is CASKRAYNSPLHF. The DNA for the CDR3 is TGTGCCAGCAAACGGGCGTATAATTCACCCCTCCACTTT.

CDR3 protein: CASSPGLAESVTQYF. The CDR3 DNA reads TGCGCCAGCAGCCCAGGACTAGCGGAATCGGTGACCCAGTACTTC. The chain couples TRBV4-1 to TRBJ2-5; 10 bases match TRBD2. From germline, CDR1 is MGHRA and CDR2 YSYEKL. This CDR3 has 15 amino acids. The V and J ends lost 4 bases and 7 bases, in that order; junction bases with no gene match: 9.

The chain joins TRBV7-2 to TRBJ2-1; the D gene is possibly TRBD1 (5 bases). Between the trimmed V and J ends, which lost 2 bases and 2 bases, there was a span of 10 bases. This CDR3 is 15 amino acids long. Germline V gene lookup returns CDR1 SGHTA and CDR2 FQGNSA. CDR3 sequence reads: CASSLRGSPYNEQFF. In DNA form, the CDR3 reads TGTGCCAGCAGCTTAAGGGGAAGTCCCTACAATGAGCAGTTCTTC.